This T cell receptor beta chain came from a study of radiation and T cells in renal cell carcinoma. The V end lost 4 bases, the J end lost 9 bases, and 13 bases lay between the germline ends. The germline gives CDR1 SGHNT, CDR2 YENEEA. The CDR3 is made up of 13 amino acids. Time point specified: blood 4 weeks post-SBRT, at nephrectomy. Treatment denoted: 15 Gy SBRT to primary tumor, nephrectomy 4 weeks later. Radiation-treated patients gave blood at baseline, week 2 and week 4. This renal cell carcinoma was of the clear cell type. Produced via immunoSEQ multiplex PCR; TCRdb's table is partial and in-frame only. The sample holds around 100,000 clones, around 80% seen once. Study-wide results and limits: In blood, top tumor clones expanded by 2 weeks, shrinking by 4.

Concerning this clone: Its antigen is currently unknown.

This specimen consisted of blood, obtained from a patient whose treatment included radiotherapy and nephrectomy. The rearrangement uses TRBV11-3 and TRBJ2-1, with D possibly being TRBD2 (6 bases). This TCR came from a man aged 55-75 years with renal cell carcinoma. The CDR3 sequence is CASSSGDIGEQFF. CDR3 sequence (DNA): TGTGCCAGCAGCTCGGGAGATATAGGTGAGCAGTTCTTC.